Listed below are T cell receptor beta chains from one sample, sequenced in a study of blood T cell repertoires in COVID-19. The method was immunoSEQ multiplex PCR; TCRdb's version includes in-frame clones alone and lacks a portion of them. This table holds about 150,000 clones, 84% found once. The sample comprised peripheral blood. The receptors originated from a man aged 65 to 85 with acute or convalescent COVID-19. CDR3s include the opening cysteine and the closing phenylalanine or tryptophan. A D gene is named only where the DNA matches it firmly. Rows give clone size only sometimes, using once, few, many, or a class for an expanded clone.

J: TRBJ2-1; V: TRBV6-1; D: TRBD2; size: NA; CDR3: CASSGGLAGGLNEQFF; DNA: TGTGCCAGCAGTGGAGGTCTAGCGGGGGGGCTGAATGAGCAGTTCTTC
J: TRBJ2-1; V: TRBV7-3; D: NA; size: once; CDR3: CASSLSSRIINEQFF; DNA: TGTGCCAGCAGCTTATCTAGCCGGATAATTAATGAGCAGTTCTTC
J: TRBJ2-2; V: TRBV5-1; D: NA; size: NA; CDR3: CASSLAQVGGELFF; DNA: TGCGCCAGCAGCTTGGCGCAGGTTGGCGGGGAGCTGTTTTTT
J: TRBJ2-5; V: TRBV5-5; D: TRBD1; size: NA; CDR3: CASSSGTAHQETQYF; DNA: TGTGCCAGCAGTTCCGGGACAGCACACCAAGAGACCCAGTACTTC
J: TRBJ2-1; V: TRBV11-2; D: NA; size: NA; CDR3: CASSLETGRYNEQFF; DNA: TGTGCCAGCAGCTTAGAGACGGGGAGGTACAATGAGCAGTTCTTC
J: TRBJ2-3; V: TRBV19; D: TRBD2; size: NA; CDR3: CASSIQASGERDTQYF; DNA: TGTGCCAGTAGTATACAAGCTAGCGGGGAACGCGATACGCAGTATTTT
J: TRBJ1-2; V: TRBV28; D: NA; size: NA; CDR3: CASSLDRSYGYTF; DNA: TGTGCCAGCAGTTTAGACAGGTCATATGGCTACACCTTC
J: TRBJ1-5; V: TRBV5-1; D: TRBD1; size: NA; CDR3: CASSLTGQGNQPQHF; DNA: TGCGCCAGCAGCTTGACGGGACAGGGTAATCAGCCCCAGCATTTT
J: TRBJ1-6; V: TRBV24-1; D: NA; size: once; CDR3: CATSDRSEAGKHSPLHF; DNA: TGTGCCACCAGTGATCGTTCGGAGGCAGGAAAGCATTCACCCCTCCACTTT
J: TRBJ1-2; V: TRBV12-3/TRBV12-4; D: NA; size: NA; CDR3: CASSLGGRGYTF; DNA: TGTGCCAGCAGTTTGGGGGGGAGAGGCTACACCTTC
J: TRBJ2-5; V: TRBV21-1; D: NA; size: NA; CDR3: CASSKSVADEETQYF; DNA: TGTGCCAGCAGCAAAAGCGTCGCAGACGAGGAGACCCAGTACTTC
J: TRBJ1-1; V: TRBV5-6; D: NA; size: NA; CDR3: CASSRTWHLEAFF; DNA: TGTGCCAGCAGCCGGACATGGCACCTTGAAGCTTTCTTT
J: TRBJ1-2; V: TRBV28; D: NA; size: NA; CDR3: CASSLTGIYGYTF; DNA: TGTGCCAGCAGCCTAACAGGGATCTATGGCTACACCTTC
J: TRBJ2-1; V: TRBV11-2; D: NA; size: NA; CDR3: CASSQGAGAGNEQFF; DNA: TGTGCCAGCAGCCAGGGGGCGGGAGCGGGGAATGAGCAGTTCTTC
J: TRBJ2-3; V: TRBV18; D: NA; size: NA; CDR3: CASSPPPEDTQYF; DNA: TGTGCCAGCTCACCACCGCCGGAGGATACGCAGTATTTT
J: TRBJ2-5; V: TRBV6-5; D: TRBD1; size: once; CDR3: CASSVDRGLQETQYF; DNA: TGTGCCAGCAGCGTTGACAGGGGGTTACAAGAGACCCAGTACTTC
J: TRBJ2-3; V: TRBV18; D: TRBD2; size: NA; CDR3: CASSPRAGDTDTQYF; DNA: TGTGCCAGCTCACCACGGGCGGGGGATACAGATACGCAGTATTTT
J: TRBJ2-6; V: TRBV7-9; D: NA; size: few; CDR3: CASSFYSGANVLTF; DNA: TGTGCCAGCAGCTTTTACTCTGGGGCCAACGTCCTGACTTTC
J: TRBJ1-3; V: TRBV4-2; D: NA; size: NA; CDR3: CASSQVQATELSGNTIYF; DNA: TGTGCCAGCAGCCAAGTACAGGCTACCGAGCTCTCTGGAAACACCATATATTTT
J: TRBJ2-4; V: TRBV19; D: NA; size: NA; CDR3: CASSIFPRPDVAKNIQYF; DNA: TGTGCCAGTAGTATTTTCCCCAGGCCCGACGTAGCCAAAAACATTCAGTACTTC
J: TRBJ2-7; V: TRBV27; D: TRBD2; size: NA; CDR3: CASSKEGGPYEQYF; DNA: TGTGCCAGCAGCAAGGAGGGAGGGCCATACGAGCAGTACTTC
J: TRBJ2-3; V: TRBV7-3; D: NA; size: NA; CDR3: CASSLGWYTDTQYF; DNA: TGTGCCAGCAGCCTCGGTTGGTACACAGATACGCAGTATTTT
J: TRBJ2-2; V: TRBV5-8; D: TRBD2; size: NA; CDR3: CARKTSGGANLLNTGELFF; DNA: TGTGCCAGGAAAACTAGCGGGGGGGCAAATCTTCTGAACACCGGGGAGCTGTTTTTT
J: TRBJ2-1; V: TRBV7-2; D: NA; size: once; CDR3: CASSLNGAPPSYNEQFF; DNA: TGTGCCAGCAGCTTAAACGGTGCCCCTCCTTCCTACAATGAGCAGTTCTTC
J: TRBJ1-1; V: TRBV5-1; D: NA; size: NA; CDR3: CASSSGSARNTEAFF; DNA: TGCGCCAGCAGCTCCGGGTCCGCACGGAACACTGAAGCTTTCTTT
J: TRBJ2-3; V: TRBV7-3; D: NA; size: NA; CDR3: CASSLIHGGTDTQYF; DNA: TGTGCCAGCAGCTTAATTCACGGGGGCACAGATACGCAGTATTTT
J: TRBJ1-1; V: TRBV11-2; D: NA; size: NA; CDR3: CASSLGRNTEAFF; DNA: TGTGCCAGCAGCTTAGGGAGGAACACTGAAGCTTTCTTT
J: TRBJ2-5; V: TRBV19; D: NA; size: NA; CDR3: CASSSQLQETQYF; DNA: TGTGCCAGTAGTTCCCAGTTACAAGAGACCCAGTACTTC
J: TRBJ1-4; V: TRBV7-2; D: NA; size: NA; CDR3: CASSLEGRGSLFF; DNA: TGTGCCAGCAGCTTAGAGGGGCGGGGGAGCCTGTTTTTT